The clone carrying this T cell receptor beta chain has a count of ten or more. The antigen is undetermined. V was pared by 7 bases and J by 6 bases, with 13 bases of the junction left unmatched. This CDR3 spans 15 amino acids. From germline, CDR1 is ENHRY and CDR2 SYGVKD. The data belong to a study of T-cell reconstitution after alpha-beta-depleted transplantation in children. Unique molecular identifiers featured in how the TCRbeta library was prepared. TCRdb used MiXCR to reprocess the PCR reads, holding one entry per CDR3 protein. This sample yields around 700,000 distinct CDR3 sequences, of which roughly 13% are seen a single time; around 0.79% belongs to the top ten. Study findings and constraints: T-cell numbers and diversity one year post-transplant derived largely from freshly generated T cells. Several hundred expanded graft clones reportedly supplied alpha-beta T cells about two months after transplant. For some patients, TCRbeta diversity was high at day 60 because of recipient T cells and thymic progenitors that survived.

Material: PBMCs, obtained before TCRalphabeta/CD19-depleted stem cell transplant. This sequence originates from a girl aged 2 to 10 with congenital amegakaryocytic thrombocytopenia, due to receive a stem cell transplant. J is TRBJ1-2 and V is TRBV10-3; 8 bases align to TRBD1. CDR3 sequence: CAITGILTGADGYTF. CDR3 sequence (DNA): TGTGCCATCACGGGTATCTTGACAGGGGCTGATGGCTACACCTTC.